This is a list of T cell receptor beta chains from one sample in a study of T cell therapy after organ transplantation. TCRdb's table, derived via immunoSEQ multiplex PCR, lists solely in-frame clones and lacks some. The sample consists of roughly 15,000 clones, about 85% of them appearing once. These TCRs' antigens remain unknown. The sample here was CD8+ T cells from blood, taken after autologous CMV-specific T cell therapy. The source of these receptors is a human patient who had received a solid organ transplant and had CMV disease. The T cells may come from the graft donor. Both conserved end residues are part of each CDR3. D genes are given only for firm matches. Clone sizes are given selectively: once, few, many, or a class where the clone is expanded.

V: TRBV6-6
D: -
J: TRBJ1-5
size: -
CDR3: CASNPIVSNQPQHF
DNA: TGTGCCAGCAACCCGATAGTTAGCAATCAGCCCCAGCATTTT

V: TRBV30
D: -
J: TRBJ1-2
size: -
CDR3: CAWAVVTNNYGYTF
DNA: TGTGCCTGGGCTGTCGTGACAAATAACTATGGCTACACCTTC

V: TRBV7-3
D: TRBD1
J: TRBJ1-2
size: -
CDR3: CASSPAGGAYGYTF
DNA: TGTGCCAGCAGCCCCGCAGGGGGGGCCTATGGCTACACCTTC

V: TRBV4-2
D: -
J: TRBJ1-1
size: -
CDR3: CASSQEPGGAEAFF
DNA: TGTGCCAGCAGCCAAGAACCGGGAGGGGCTGAAGCTTTCTTT

V: TRBV18
D: -
J: TRBJ2-2
size: -
CDR3: CASSPKRVSGLNTGELFF
DNA: TGTGCCAGCTCACCGAAGCGGGTTTCAGGGCTCAACACCGGGGAGCTGTTTTTT

V: TRBV11-2
D: -
J: TRBJ2-7
size: few
CDR3: CASSPVGGAGHYEQYF
DNA: TGTGCCAGCAGCCCAGTTGGGGGGGCGGGACACTACGAGCAGTACTTC

V: TRBV7-9
D: TRBD2
J: TRBJ2-7
size: -
CDR3: CASSLDGGSHEQYF
DNA: TGTGCCAGCAGCTTAGATGGCGGGAGCCACGAGCAGTACTTC

V: TRBV12-5
D: -
J: TRBJ1-4
size: -
CDR3: CASGLDGGEEENTLNEKLFF
DNA: TGTGCTAGTGGTTTGGATGGGGGGGAAGAAGAGAACACTTTAAATGAAAAACTGTTTTTT

V: TRBV27
D: -
J: TRBJ1-5
size: -
CDR3: CASSPRNQPQHF
DNA: TGTGCCAGCAGTCCTCGCAATCAGCCCCAGCATTTT

V: TRBV4-1
D: -
J: TRBJ2-7
size: -
CDR3: CASSQDERPGEQYF
DNA: TGCGCCAGCAGCCAAGATGAGAGGCCCGGCGAGCAGTACTTC

V: TRBV7-6
D: TRBD2
J: TRBJ2-2
size: -
CDR3: CASSSGLAWSGELFF
DNA: TGTGCCAGCAGCTCAGGACTAGCCTGGAGCGGGGAGCTGTTTTTT

V: TRBV10-3
D: TRBD1
J: TRBJ2-7
size: -
CDR3: CAISESTGWQGADEQYF
DNA: TGTGCCATCAGTGAGTCGACCGGCTGGCAGGGGGCCGACGAGCAGTACTTC

V: TRBV11-2
D: TRBD1
J: TRBJ2-7
size: -
CDR3: CASSLGDSYEQYF
DNA: TGTGCCAGCAGCTTAGGGGACAGCTACGAGCAGTACTTC

V: TRBV25-1
D: -
J: TRBJ1-1
size: -
CDR3: CASSQRDISSTSEAFF
DNA: TGTGCCAGCAGTCAACGGGACATCTCCTCAACATCAGAAGCTTTCTTT

V: TRBV7-9
D: -
J: TRBJ2-3
size: -
CDR3: CASSLAVRSRTDTQYF
DNA: TGTGCCAGCAGCTTAGCAGTGCGGAGCCGGACAGATACGCAGTATTTT

V: TRBV19
D: -
J: TRBJ1-5
size: -
CDR3: CASSMTGESNQPQHF
DNA: TGTGCCAGTAGTATGACGGGGGAAAGCAATCAGCCCCAGCATTTT

V: TRBV11-2
D: TRBD1
J: TRBJ1-2
size: -
CDR3: CASSLGQHYGYTF
DNA: TGTGCCAGCAGCTTGGGACAGCACTATGGCTACACCTTC

V: TRBV10-2
D: TRBD1
J: TRBJ1-2
size: medium-sized
CDR3: CASRPERRGFNYGYTF
DNA: TGCGCCAGCAGGCCGGAGCGCAGGGGGTTTAACTATGGCTACACCTTC

V: TRBV20-1
D: -
J: TRBJ1-2
size: -
CDR3: CSAIWGGYTF
DNA: TGCAGTGCTATCTGGGGTGGCTACACCTTC

V: TRBV5-1
D: TRBD1
J: TRBJ2-7
size: -
CDR3: CASTGDRGRRYEQYF
DNA: TGCGCCAGCACCGGGGACAGGGGACGTAGGTACGAGCAGTACTTC

V: TRBV9
D: -
J: TRBJ2-7
size: -
CDR3: CASSVGGPTYEQYF
DNA: TGTGCCAGCAGCGTAGGAGGCCCAACCTACGAGCAGTACTTC

V: TRBV5-1
D: TRBD2
J: TRBJ2-1
size: -
CDR3: CASSFSWTSGGARSYNEQFF
DNA: TGCGCCAGCAGCTTTTCGTGGACTAGCGGGGGGGCGAGGTCCTACAATGAGCAGTTCTTC

V: TRBV11-2
D: -
J: TRBJ2-1
size: few
CDR3: CASSLVGSDNEQFF
DNA: TGTGCCAGCAGCTTAGTCGGTAGCGACAATGAGCAGTTCTTC

V: TRBV10-1
D: -
J: TRBJ2-7
size: -
CDR3: CASSEMHYYEQYF
DNA: TGCGCCAGCAGTGAGATGCACTACTACGAGCAGTACTTC

V: TRBV5-6
D: -
J: TRBJ2-7
size: -
CDR3: CASSSGSSYEQYF
DNA: TGTGCCAGCAGCTCGGGGAGCTCCTACGAGCAGTACTTC

V: TRBV5-6
D: -
J: TRBJ2-1
size: -
CDR3: CASSFTMYEQFF
DNA: TGTGCCAGCAGTTTCACGATGTATGAGCAGTTCTTC

V: TRBV4-1
D: TRBD1
J: TRBJ1-2
size: -
CDR3: CASSQGPGQFAYGYTF
DNA: TGCGCCAGCAGCCAAGGCCCGGGACAGTTCGCCTATGGCTACACCTTC

V: TRBV25-1
D: -
J: TRBJ2-5
size: -
CDR3: CASSEETQYF
DNA: TGTGCCAGCAGTGAAGAGACCCAGTACTTC

V: TRBV5-4
D: -
J: TRBJ2-7
size: medium-sized
CDR3: CASSPWAGSEQYF
DNA: TGTGCCAGCAGCCCATGGGCCGGGTCCGAGCAGTACTTC

V: TRBV6-1
D: -
J: TRBJ2-1
size: -
CDR3: CASSDGTLFYNEQFF
DNA: TGTGCCAGCAGTGACGGGACCCTTTTTTACAATGAGCAGTTCTTC

V: TRBV5-6
D: -
J: TRBJ1-2
size: few
CDR3: CASSIANPNYGYTF
DNA: TGTGCCAGCAGTATCGCGAATCCAAACTATGGCTACACCTTC

V: TRBV9
D: -
J: TRBJ2-1
size: -
CDR3: CASSVGGEGQFF
DNA: TGTGCCAGCAGCGTAGGGGGAGAGGGGCAGTTCTTC

V: TRBV13
D: -
J: TRBJ2-7
size: -
CDR3: CASSSLGSYYEQYF
DNA: TGTGCCAGCAGCTCCCTGGGTAGCTACTACGAGCAGTACTTC

V: TRBV4-1
D: -
J: TRBJ1-5
size: -
CDR3: CASSFDNYSNQPQHF
DNA: TGCGCCAGCAGCTTCGACAATTATAGCAATCAGCCCCAGCATTTT

V: TRBV7-6
D: TRBD1
J: TRBJ1-2
size: -
CDR3: CASSLGGGTGAYGYTF
DNA: TGTGCCAGCAGCTTAGGAGGGGGGACAGGGGCGTATGGCTACACCTTC

V: TRBV6-1
D: -
J: TRBJ1-4
size: -
CDR3: CASSWTEKLFF
DNA: TGTGCCAGCAGTTGGACGGAAAAACTGTTTTTT

V: TRBV5-1
D: -
J: TRBJ2-2
size: -
CDR3: CASNRGGYTGELFF
DNA: TGTGCCAGCAACCGAGGAGGTTACACCGGGGAGCTGTTTTTT

V: TRBV7-8
D: -
J: TRBJ2-7
size: -
CDR3: CASSLVGSEQYF
DNA: TGTGCCAGCAGCTTAGTTGGCAGCGAGCAGTACTTC

V: TRBV29-1
D: TRBD1
J: TRBJ2-7
size: -
CDR3: CSVRTGRIEQYF
DNA: TGCAGCGTTCGGACAGGGCGGATCGAGCAGTACTTC

V: TRBV7-7
D: -
J: TRBJ2-6
size: few
CDR3: CASSLGVTGANVLTF
DNA: TGTGCTAGCAGCTTAGGGGTGACTGGGGCCAACGTCCTGACTTTC

V: TRBV2
D: -
J: TRBJ1-1
size: few
CDR3: CASSATNTEAFF
DNA: TGTGCCAGCAGTGCTACGAACACTGAAGCTTTCTTT

V: TRBV5-1
D: -
J: TRBJ2-7
size: -
CDR3: CASSSPPREQYF
DNA: TGCGCCAGCAGCTCACCACCACGCGAGCAGTACTTC

V: TRBV25-1
D: -
J: TRBJ2-2
size: -
CDR3: CASSVMGRIGELFF
DNA: TGTGCCAGCAGTGTCATGGGGAGGATCGGGGAGCTGTTTTTT